The 19 T cell receptor beta chains reported below all come from one sample, sequenced in a study of control samples from healthy donors and cancer patients. This table comes from immunoSEQ multiplex PCR, and its TCRdb copy is limited to in-frame clones, with some not included. This table holds under 150,000 clones, roughly 86% found once. The source material was blood. These receptors all come from a man in his 60s in good health.

This clone was picked up one time. The gene calls are TRBV5-1 and TRBJ2-1, with D tentatively TRBD2 (6 bases). Germline V CDR1 and CDR2: SGHRS, YFSETQ. This CDR3 is built from 15 residues. V dropped 0 bases and J dropped 2 bases, with 9 bases sitting between them. The CDR3 nucleotides are TGCGCCAGCAGCTTGGCCGCGGGGCCCTACAATGAGCAGTTCTTC. Translating gives CASSLAAGPYNEQFF.

J is TRBJ2-6 and V is TRBV27, with TRBD2 matching 11 bases. Germline V CDR1 and CDR2: MNHEY, SMNVEV (reference sequence). The CDR3 consists of 18 residues. Trimming at V came to 4 bases and at J to 0 bases, leaving 5 bases not matched to a gene. The CDR3 sequence is CASSSGTSGHSGANVLTF. CDR3 in DNA: TGTGCCAGCAGTTCAGGGACTAGCGGCCACTCTGGGGCCAACGTCCTGACTTTC.

This clone was seen more than once but under ten times. The CDR3 region has the DNA TGCGCCAGCAGCGAGGCAGCTAGCACAGATACGCAGTATTTT. Translation: CASSEAASTDTQYF. The chain links TRBV5-1 to TRBJ2-3; D call uncertain. Trimming removed 4 bases from V and 0 bases from J, with 9 bases in between. CDR3 length: 14 amino acids. Germline V gene sequence: CDR1 SGHRS, CDR2 YFSETQ.

The chain combines TRBV19 with TRBJ1-1; TRBD1 aligns across 10 bases. The CDR3 covers 15 residues. V lost 4 bases, J lost 4 bases, and 6 bases stayed unmatched. CDR1 and CDR2 (germline): LNHDA, SQIVND (reference sequence). CDR3 DNA: TGTGCCAGTAGTAGGACAGGGGGAAGGATCACTGAAGCTTTCTTT. It yields the protein CASSRTGGRITEAFF.

The chain combines TRBV29-1 with TRBJ1-1; unclear D gene. From germline, CDR1 is SQVTM and CDR2 ANQGSEA. Trimming pared 7 bases from V and 2 bases from J, leaving 5 bases between. This CDR3 has 10 amino acids. CDR3 bases: TGCAGCGGCAGCAACACTGAAGCTTTCTTT. It translates to CSGSNTEAFF.

V and J are TRBV27 and TRBJ2-7, with a weak D call TRBD1 (6 bases). This CDR3 has 13 amino acids. V was pared by 6 bases and J by 5 bases, with 14 bases between. From germline, CDR1 is MNHEY and CDR2 SMNVEV (reference sequence). The CDR3 is CASSRLSGDEQYF. DNA for the CDR3: TGTGCCAGCAGCCGCTTGTCAGGGGACGAGCAGTACTTC.

The chain links TRBV10-3 to TRBJ1-3; TRBD1 agrees at 7 bases. V shed 3 bases and J 8 bases; nucleotides not matched to a gene: 7. The CDR3 is 14 amino acids. Germline V gene data show CDR1 as ENHRY and CDR2 as SYGVKD. Here the CDR3 DNA reads TGTGCCATCAGTGAAAACAGGGGCGTGGACACCATATATTTT. It yields the protein CAISENRGVDTIYF.

The chain has TRBV27 and TRBJ2-3; TRBD2 aligns across 8 bases. The V gene's germline CDR1 is MNHEY and CDR2 SMNVEV (reference sequence). The V segment lost 2 bases and the J segment 1 base; nucleotides outside the gene matches: 2. This CDR3 region has 15 residues. The CDR3 nucleotides are TGTGCCAGCAGTTTAGAACTAGCGGGCACAGATACGCAGTATTTT. Protein: CASSLELAGTDTQYF.

This clone showed up just a few times. The chain links TRBV6-6 to TRBJ1-1; D not certain. Germline CDR1 and CDR2: MNHNY and SVGAGI (reference sequence). The CDR3 extends over 16 amino acids. With 0 bases removed from V and 3 bases from J, the gap between germline ends came to 14 bases. The CDR3 here is CASSYSAPSADTEAFF. CDR3 in DNA: TGTGCCAGCAGTTACTCGGCGCCTTCGGCGGACACTGAAGCTTTCTTT.

With respect to this clone: The same CDR3 can be traced to other DNA sequences in this sample. The chain carries TRBV9 and TRBJ2-7, with 7 bases matching TRBD1. From germline, CDR1 is SGDLS and CDR2 YYNGEE. CDR3 size: 15 residues. J was trimmed by 0 bases and V by 2 bases; bases with no gene match: 5. The CDR3, as DNA: TGTGCCAGCAGCGTGGGGACAGTCAGCTCCTACGAGCAGTACTTC. As protein: CASSVGTVSSYEQYF.

The chain joins TRBV4-1 to TRBJ1-6, with 7 nucleotides matching TRBD1. The V gene end was trimmed by 6 bases and the J gene end by 6 bases; junction bases not matched to a gene: 2. CDR3 length equals 13 residues. Germline V gene sequence: CDR1 MGHRA, CDR2 YSYEKL. The CDR3 coding sequence is TGCGCCAGCAGACGGACAGGTAATTCACCCCTCCACTTT. Protein sequence: CASRRTGNSPLHF.

The V call is TRBV6-5, the J call TRBJ1-6, with TRBD1 as a possible D gene (6 bases). This CDR3 spans 14 amino acids. Per germline, CDR1 MNHEY and CDR2 SVGAGI. Trimming removed 4 bases at V and 7 bases at J, with 11 bases between. CDR3 amino acids: CASSLQGGNSPLHF. In DNA, the CDR3 is TGTGCCAGCAGTTTACAGGGTGGGAATTCACCCCTCCACTTT.

As regards this clone: One end of the junction fails to match germline, which may point to a read error. The rearrangement uses TRBV11-2 and TRBJ2-7; 10 nucleotides agree with TRBD1. CDR3 length: 15 amino acids. Germline V gives CDR1 SGHAT, CDR2 FQNNGV. The CDR3, as DNA: TGTGCCAGCGGCTTGGGGACAGGGGCCTACTACGAGCAGTACTTC. The encoded protein is CASGLGTGAYYEQYF. Supplemented by reference TRBV11-2 and TRBJ2-7, the full variable domain reads EAGVAQSPRYKIIEKRQSVAFWCNPISGHATLYWYQQILGQGPKLLIQFQNNGVVDDSQLPKDRFSAERLKGVDSTLKIQPAKLEDSAVYLCASGLGTGAYYEQYFGPGTRLTVT.

J is TRBJ1-1 and V is TRBV19, with D hard to call. Deletions cut 1 base from V and 4 bases from J, with 10 bases between. Per germline, CDR1 LNHDA and CDR2 SQIVND (reference sequence). This CDR3 has 14 amino acids. The CDR3 spells CASSIARTGTEAFF. DNA for the CDR3: TGTGCCAGTAGTATAGCCCGGACGGGCACTGAAGCTTTCTTT.

The V call is TRBV28, the J call TRBJ1-1, with 9 bases aligning to TRBD1. The CDR3 totals 16 residues. The germline CDR1 and CDR2 sequences are MDHEN and SYDVKM. Trimming took 6 bases from V and 5 from J; bases not matched to a gene: 13. CDR3 DNA: TGTGCCAGCAGAACCGGGACAGGGCGGTGGAAGACTGAAGCTTTCTTT. As protein: CASRTGTGRWKTEAFF.

V and J are TRBV7-2 and TRBJ1-5; D gene unclear. V lost 6 bases and J 1 base, leaving 7 bases between the germline ends. The CDR3 covers 13 residues. The germline gives CDR1 SGHTA, CDR2 FQGNSA. CDR3 nucleotide sequence: TGTGCCAGCAGTCGGCACAGCAATCAGCCCCAGCATTTT. Protein product: CASSRHSNQPQHF.

The chain uses TRBV28 and TRBJ1-2, with 9 bases lining up with TRBD1. The V gene end was trimmed by 6 bases and the J gene end by 7 bases; junction bases not matched to a gene: 6. From germline, CDR1 is MDHEN and CDR2 SYDVKM. The CDR3 extends over 13 amino acids. CDR3 coding DNA: TGTGCCAGCAGCAGGGACAGGGTGGCTGGCTACACCTTC. This gives the protein CASSRDRVAGYTF.

This clone occurred once. The V and J genes are TRBV5-1 and TRBJ2-1, with TRBD2 matching over 8 bases. Germline V gene data show CDR1 as SGHRS and CDR2 as YFSETQ. The CDR3 runs 14 residues. The V segment lost 7 bases and the J segment 4 bases; nucleotides outside the gene matches: 7. CDR3 DNA: TGCGCCAGCTGCCAGGCGGGGGGATACAATGAGCAGTTCTTC. Translated, it gives CASCQAGGYNEQFF.

This clone appeared once. This rearrangement joins TRBV2 to TRBJ2-5; TRBD2 aligns across 10 bases. V was clipped by 1 base and J by 6 bases; unmatched bases: 8. The CDR3 has 16 residues. The germline V gene encodes CDR1 SNHLY and CDR2 FYNNEI. Here the CDR3 DNA reads TGTGCCAGCAGTGAAGGCACTAGCGGGGTTAGAAAGACCCAGTACTTC. Translation gives CASSEGTSGVRKTQYF.